Below, 29 T cell receptor beta chains from the same sample are listed, as sequenced in a study of blood T cell repertoires in COVID-19. The repertoire was sequenced with immunoSEQ multiplex PCR; TCRdb's copy has only in-frame clones and lacks some. The data contain tens of thousands of clones, 89% of them singletons. The sequenced sample consisted of peripheral blood. These receptors came from a man aged 55 to 69 with active COVID-19.

The J gene is TRBJ2-7, the V gene TRBV4-3; 11 bases map to TRBD1. The trim removed 0 bases at V and 1 base at J, leaving 5 bases unmatched. Germline V gives CDR1 LGHNA, CDR2 YSLEER. CDR3 length equals 17 residues. CDR3 sequence reads: CASSQETGQGASYEQYF. CDR3 nucleotide sequence: TGCGCCAGCAGCCAAGAAACAGGACAGGGGGCTTCCTACGAGCAGTACTTC.

This chain joins TRBV7-9 and TRBJ2-1, with TRBD1 identical over 7 bases. The CDR3 runs to 15 residues. CDR1 and CDR2 from the germline V gene are SEHNR and FQNEAQ (reference sequence). V dropped 1 base and J dropped 10; count of bases not matched to a gene: 10. The CDR3 DNA sequence: TGTGCCAGCAGCTTAGGTCCGGGGACAGTTTACGAGCAGTTCTTC. It specifies CASSLGPGTVYEQFF.

J is TRBJ2-1 and V is TRBV12-3 or TRBV12-4, with 12 bases fitting TRBD2. V lost 6 bases, J lost 9 bases, and 3 bases stayed unmatched. CDR3 length equals 13 residues. The CDR3 coding sequence is TGTGCCAGCAGGACTAGCGGGAGCCCTGAGCAGTTCTTC. Its protein is CASRTSGSPEQFF.

The V gene is TRBV7-3, the J gene TRBJ2-7; D perhaps matches TRBD1 (5 bases). The germline V gene has CDR1 SGHTA and CDR2 FQGTGA. The V gene lost 5 bases and the J gene lost 6 bases, with 14 bases spanning the gap. The CDR3 has 13 residues. The CDR3 loop is CASSRTGFFEQYF. The CDR3 bases are TGTGCCAGCAGCCGAACAGGTTTTTTCGAGCAGTACTTC.

This chain links TRBV7-2 with TRBJ2-7; 7 bases fit TRBD1. The CDR3 spans 13 residues. With V trimmed by 7 bases and J by 4 bases, 7 bases remained unmatched. The germline V gene has CDR1 SGHTA and CDR2 FQGNSA. CDR3 amino acids: CASTGRQGYEQYF. CDR3 in DNA: TGTGCCAGCACCGGACGACAGGGTTACGAGCAGTACTTC. Looking up the rest from reference TRBV7-2 and TRBJ2-7 gives the full variable domain: GAGVSQSPSNKVTEKGKDVELRCDPISGHTALYWYRQSLGQGLEFLIYFQGNSAPDKSGLPSDRFSAERTGGSVSTLTIQRTQQEDSAVYLCASTGRQGYEQYFGPGTRLTVT.

The V and J genes are TRBV5-5 and TRBJ1-5; TRBD1 might be the D (6 bases). V gave up 0 bases and J gave up 6 bases, with 13 bases separating them. CDR3 length equals 15 residues. Germline V lookup: CDR1 SGHKS, CDR2 YYEKEE (reference sequence). The CDR3 coding sequence is TGTGCCAGCAGCTTGGCCCAGGGGAGGGGTCAGCCCCAGCATTTT. It translates to CASSLAQGRGQPQHF.

The chain combines TRBV28 with TRBJ2-7; 12 nucleotides agree with TRBD2. Losses at the gene ends were 4 bases for V and 5 bases for J; bases not matched to a gene: 18. CDR1 MDHEN and CDR2 SYDVKM come from the germline V gene. The CDR3 covers 19 residues. The CDR3 DNA sequence: TGTGCCAGCAGTTCCCGGCCGGGGGGACTAGCGGGCGCTAGACACGAGCAGTACTTC. It specifies CASSSRPGGLAGARHEQYF.

The J gene is TRBJ1-2, the V gene TRBV30; D may be TRBD1 (5 bases). Trimming shortened V by 1 base and J by 4 bases, and 10 bases separated the two germline ends. The CDR3 has 13 residues. Germline values: CDR1 GTSNPN, CDR2 SVGIG (reference sequence). The CDR3 DNA sequence: TGTGCCTGGAGTGACCAGACAGCCTATGGCTACACCTTC. Its protein is CAWSDQTAYGYTF.

The gene calls are TRBV6-5 and TRBJ1-6; 10 positions match TRBD1. Germline CDR1 and CDR2: MNHEY and SVGAGI. The CDR3 extends over 14 amino acids. The J segment lost 10 bases and the V segment lost 8 bases, leaving 8 bases of the junction unmatched. The CDR3 DNA reads as TGTGCCAGCGGACGGGACAGGGGTGGATCACCCCTCCACTTT. Amino acid sequence: CASGRDRGGSPLHF.

The V gene is TRBV2, the J gene TRBJ2-1, with D unresolved. There are 13 residues in the CDR3. With 8 bases removed from V and 2 bases from J, the gap between germline ends came to 10 bases. Per germline, CDR1 SNHLY and CDR2 FYNNEI. CDR3 bases: TGTGCCAGCCGCGCAGGCACCTACAATGAGCAGTTCTTC. Its translation is CASRAGTYNEQFF.

The chain carries TRBV7-8 and TRBJ1-1; 9 nucleotides agree with TRBD1. The trim removed 5 bases at V and 5 bases at J, leaving 3 bases unmatched. This CDR3 is built from 13 residues. The germline gives CDR1 SGHVS, CDR2 FQNEAQ. DNA of the CDR3: TGTGCCAGCAGCAGGGGACAGGGAACTGAAGCTTTCTTT. Protein: CASSRGQGTEAFF.

The chain joins TRBV13 to TRBJ2-1, with D unresolved. Germline CDR1 reads PRHDT; CDR2 reads FYEKMQ (reference sequence). The CDR3 consists of 12 residues. The V and J ends lost 5 bases and 3 bases respectively, with 5 bases between them. The CDR3 here is CASSPSYNEQFF. CDR3 DNA sequence: TGTGCCAGCAGCCCGAGCTACAATGAGCAGTTCTTC.

The CDR3: CSAREYGYTF. In DNA, the CDR3 is TGCAGTGCTCGGGAGTATGGCTACACCTTC. This chain joins TRBV20-1 and TRBJ1-2; D is uncertain. V gave up 5 bases and J gave up 5 bases, with 6 bases separating them. The CDR3 loop spans 10 amino acids. Germline values: CDR1 DFQATT, CDR2 SNEGSKA (reference sequence).

The CDR3 sequence: CASKLKRGATDTQYF. For the CDR3, the DNA is TGTGCCAGCAAGTTAAAGCGGGGGGCCACAGATACGCAGTATTTT. The V and J genes are TRBV6-5 and TRBJ2-3; 9 bases align to TRBD2. Germline V lookup: CDR1 MNHEY, CDR2 SVGAGI. CDR3 length: 15 residues. V was clipped by 7 bases and J by 2 bases; unmatched bases: 7.

This sequence joins TRBV29-1 and TRBJ1-2, with D possibly TRBD1 on 5 matching bases. The CDR3 totals 13 residues. Per the germline V gene, CDR1 is SQVTM and CDR2 is ANQGSEA. Trimming removed 1 base from V and 0 bases from J, with 6 bases in between. The CDR3 spells CSVEGTPNYGYTF. Here the CDR3 DNA reads TGCAGCGTTGAAGGGACACCTAACTATGGCTACACCTTC.

The chain carries TRBV12-5 and TRBJ1-2, with D possibly being TRBD1 (6 bases). The V end lost 0 bases, the J end lost 0 bases, and 14 bases lay between the germline ends. The germline V gene encodes CDR1 LGHNT and CDR2 FRNRAP. The CDR3 length is 17 residues. DNA of the CDR3: TGTGCTAGTGGTTTGGTACTTGGGGGCTACGCTAACTATGGCTACACCTTC. It yields the protein CASGLVLGGYANYGYTF.

In its sample, this clone was seen once. V is TRBV29-1 and J is TRBJ2-7; D gene uncertain. Looked up from germline, CDR1 is SQVTM and CDR2 is ANQGSEA. This CDR3 contains 12 residues. The V end lost 2 bases, the J end lost 6 bases, and 11 bases lay between the germline ends. The CDR3 sequence: CSVEQASSEQYF. The CDR3 DNA sequence: TGCAGCGTTGAACAGGCCTCCAGCGAGCAGTACTTC.

The V call is TRBV30, the J call TRBJ1-2, with a tentative D call TRBD1 (5 bases). The CDR3 is 17 amino acids. With 3 bases removed from V and 0 bases from J, the gap between germline ends came to 20 bases. Germline CDR1 reads GTSNPN; CDR2 reads SVGIG (reference sequence). CDR3 in amino acids: CAWSRGRAHLANYGYTF. DNA of the CDR3: TGTGCCTGGAGCCGAGGCAGGGCCCATTTAGCTAACTATGGCTACACCTTC.

The CDR3: CASSPGLAGYNEQFF. The CDR3, as DNA: TGTGCCAGCAGCCCCGGACTAGCGGGCTACAATGAGCAGTTCTTC. The rearrangement links TRBV7-3 to TRBJ2-1; 11 positions agree with TRBD2. Germline V gives CDR1 SGHTA, CDR2 FQGTGA. V was clipped by 5 bases and J by 3 bases; unmatched bases: 3. The CDR3 runs 15 residues.

The V and J genes are TRBV6-2 or TRBV6-3 and TRBJ2-5; D is perhaps TRBD2 (6 bases). CDR1 and CDR2 from the germline V gene are MNHEY and SVGEGT. The CDR3 extends over 13 amino acids. V lost 5 bases, J lost 3 bases, and 10 bases lay in between. CDR3 sequence: CASSPTSKETQYF. Here the CDR3 DNA reads TGTGCCAGCAGTCCGACTAGTAAAGAGACCCAGTACTTC.

The genes are TRBV4-2 and TRBJ2-1; 12 bases map to TRBD1. Germline trimming cut 4 bases from V and 7 bases from J; bases unmatched to any gene: 5. Germline lookup yields CDR1 LGHNA and CDR2 YNFKEQ. The CDR3 has 15 residues. DNA for the CDR3: TGTGCCAGCAGCCCGGGGACAGGGGGCGTTAATGAGCAGTTCTTC. This gives the protein CASSPGTGGVNEQFF.

The CDR3 here is CASSQENRGFFLVTEAFF. CDR3 nucleotide sequence: TGTGCCAGCAGCCAAGAGAACAGGGGGTTCTTTTTGGTCACTGAAGCTTTCTTT. The chain employs TRBV3-1 (or the pseudogene TRBV3-2) and TRBJ1-1; 8 nucleotides align to TRBD1. CDR1 LGHDT and CDR2 YNNKEL come from the germline V gene (reference sequence). The CDR3 spans 18 residues. V shed 0 bases and J 4 bases; nucleotides not matched to a gene: 13.

The chain is built from TRBV6-5 and TRBJ2-1; 8 bases agree with TRBD1. V was pared by 6 bases and J by 6 bases, with 7 bases of the junction left unmatched. Looked up from germline, CDR1 is MNHEY and CDR2 is SVGAGI. This CDR3 is 14 amino acids long. In nucleotides, the CDR3 is TGTGCCAGCAGGGAGCTCGGACAGGGCAATGAGCAGTTCTTC. As protein: CASRELGQGNEQFF.

The CDR3 loop reads CASSSGRGSDTQYF. The CDR3 DNA reads TGTGCCAGTAGTTCCGGGAGAGGCTCAGATACGCAGTATTTT. V usage is TRBV19 and J usage is TRBJ2-3, with TRBD2 as a possible D gene (6 bases). The CDR3 extends over 14 amino acids. Trimming left V 5 bases short and J 4 bases short, with 13 bases between. Germline V lookup: CDR1 LNHDA, CDR2 SQIVND (reference sequence).

This clone has a single count. The genes are TRBV5-6 and TRBJ1-2; D is possibly TRBD1 (6 bases). This CDR3 is 15 amino acids long. Germline loops: CDR1 SGHDT, CDR2 YYEEEE. Trimming took off 3 bases at V and 8 bases at J, with 20 bases between the two ends. CDR3 residues: CASSYDRPLGGGYTF. The CDR3 coding sequence is TGTGCCAGCAGCTATGACAGGCCCCTCGGGGGGGGCTACACCTTC.

V is TRBV5-4 and J is TRBJ2-2, with 14 bases that match TRBD2. The CDR3 runs to 17 residues. CDR1 is SGHNT and CDR2 is YYREEE in the germline V gene (reference sequence). With V trimmed by 4 bases and J by 7 bases, 9 bases remained unmatched. The CDR3 sequence is CASSTGTSGSRGGELFF. The CDR3 region has the DNA TGTGCCAGCAGCACGGGGACTAGCGGGAGTCGGGGCGGGGAGCTGTTTTTT.

This chain links TRBV7-9 with TRBJ1-5; D is undetermined. Per the germline V gene, CDR1 is SEHNR and CDR2 is FQNEAQ (reference sequence). The germline V and J ends were trimmed by 5 bases and 5 bases, with 10 bases remaining between them. The CDR3 runs 13 residues. Here the CDR3 reads CASSLDTDQPQHF. CDR3 nucleotide sequence: TGTGCCAGCAGCCTAGACACCGATCAGCCCCAGCATTTT.

The CDR3 loop is CSVGISGRARAGELFF. CDR3 bases: TGCAGCGTGGGGATTAGCGGGAGGGCCAGGGCCGGGGAGCTGTTTTTT. The chain carries TRBV29-1 and TRBJ2-2; 11 nucleotides match TRBD2. The junction had 12 bases not matched to a gene; V was cut back by 6 bases and J by 6 bases. This CDR3 has 16 amino acids. Germline V gives CDR1 SQVTM, CDR2 ANQGSEA.

J is TRBJ1-2 and V is TRBV19, with D tentatively TRBD1 (6 bases). CDR3 length: 14 amino acids. Germline V gene sequence: CDR1 LNHDA, CDR2 SQIVND (reference sequence). V lost 4 bases and J lost 7, with 16 bases in between. CDR3 region: CASSTQTGIGGYTF. CDR3 sequence (DNA): TGTGCCAGTAGTACGCAGACAGGAATCGGTGGCTACACCTTC.